The 5 T cell receptor beta chains below come from one sample, sequenced in a study of T cell responses to AZD1222 COVID-19 vaccine. Only in-frame clones appear in the TCRdb table, and some are missing; sequencing was by immunoSEQ multiplex PCR. The sample has roughly 50,000 clones; about 90% are singletons. The material sequenced was peripheral blood, taken 28 days after the second AZD1222 dose. The receptors originated from an adult who received the AZD1222 COVID-19 vaccine.

This chain connects TRBV3-1 (or the pseudogene TRBV3-2) to TRBJ2-1, with 12 bases fitting TRBD1. The trim removed 5 bases at V and 6 bases at J, leaving 8 bases unmatched. Per germline, CDR1 LGHDT and CDR2 YNNKEL (reference sequence). The CDR3 has 16 residues. CDR3 sequence reads: CASSSPGQGAGNEQFF. For the CDR3, the DNA is TGTGCCAGCAGCTCTCCGGGACAGGGGGCTGGCAATGAGCAGTTCTTC.

This chain joins TRBV7-2 and TRBJ2-7, with 11 bases lining up with TRBD2. Trimming took 0 bases from V and 2 from J; bases not matched to a gene: 3. CDR3 length equals 16 residues. CDR1 is SGHTA and CDR2 is FQGNSA in the germline V gene. This chain's CDR3 is CASSLATSGATYEQYF. The CDR3 DNA reads TGTGCCAGCAGCTTAGCGACTAGCGGGGCTACCTACGAGCAGTACTTC. Complete variable domain (other parts from reference TRBV7-2 and TRBJ2-7): GAGVSQSPSNKVTEKGKDVELRCDPISGHTALYWYRQSLGQGLEFLIYFQGNSAPDKSGLPSDRFSAERTGGSVSTLTIQRTQQEDSAVYLCASSLATSGATYEQYFGPGTRLTVT.

The chain carries TRBV7-2 and TRBJ2-1; 12 bases line up with TRBD2. Germline CDR1 and CDR2: SGHTA and FQGNSA. CDR3 length: 16 amino acids. Trimming removed 1 base from V and 4 bases from J; junction bases left unmatched: 2. The CDR3 coding sequence is TGTGCCAGCAGCTTAGAACTAGCGGGAGGTTACAATGAGCAGTTCTTC. As protein: CASSLELAGGYNEQFF.

The V and J genes are TRBV11-2 and TRBJ2-2; 7 bases agree with TRBD1. The CDR3 is 18 residues long. V shed 1 base and J 4 bases; nucleotides not matched to a gene: 12. CDR1 and CDR2 from the germline V gene are SGHAT and FQNNGV. CDR3 nucleotide sequence: TGTGCCAGCAGCTTAGGGACAGGTTCCCCCCTAGGCACCGGGGAGCTGTTTTTT. This gives the protein CASSLGTGSPLGTGELFF. Full variable domain (remainder filled in from reference TRBV11-2 and TRBJ2-2): EAGVAQSPRYKIIEKRQSVAFWCNPISGHATLYWYQQILGQGPKLLIQFQNNGVVDDSQLPKDRFSAERLKGVDSTLKIQPAKLEDSAVYLCASSLGTGSPLGTGELFFGEGSRLTVL.

The V and J genes are TRBV28 and TRBJ2-3, with 7 bases fitting TRBD2. The CDR3 length is 13 residues. The germline gives CDR1 MDHEN, CDR2 SYDVKM. V lost 8 bases, J lost 0 bases, and 2 bases stayed unmatched. The CDR3 reads CASRDYSTDTQYF. The CDR3 DNA follows: TGTGCCAGCCGGGACTACAGCACAGATACGCAGTATTTT.